Below are 17 T cell receptor beta chains sequenced from a single sample in a study of T cell responses to AZD1222 COVID-19 vaccine. Profiling relied on immunoSEQ multiplex PCR, and the TCRdb table lists in-frame clones only, not all of them. Of roughly 170,000 clones detected, 88% appear once; the ten largest clones hold approximately 0.49%. The material was peripheral blood, obtained on day 0 of AZD1222 vaccination. The origin of the receptors is an adult in good health.

J is TRBJ1-5 and V is TRBV27; D not resolved. The V end lost 5 bases, the J end lost 8 bases, and 22 bases lay between the germline ends. CDR1 MNHEY and CDR2 SMNVEV come from the germline V gene (reference sequence). This CDR3 region has 16 residues. The CDR3 bases are TGTGCCAGCAGTCCACTCCCGGGATCCCGCACTGAGCCCCAGCATTTT. Protein product: CASSPLPGSRTEPQHF.

V and J are TRBV19 and TRBJ2-2; TRBD2 agrees at 7 bases. V trimming: 5 bases; J trimming: 1 base; junction bases outside the gene matches: 4. CDR1 is LNHDA, CDR2 SQIVND, per germline (reference sequence). The CDR3 has 15 amino acids. The CDR3 DNA is TGTGCCAGTAGTCTCAAGCGGGAGAACACCGGGGAGCTGTTTTTT. This gives the protein CASSLKRENTGELFF.

This clone has only a few counts. The rearrangement links TRBV11-1 to TRBJ2-2; a possible D gene is TRBD2 (5 bases). Trimming pared 6 bases from V and 7 bases from J, leaving 12 bases between. The germline V gene encodes CDR1 SGHAT and CDR2 FQDESV (reference sequence). The CDR3 is made up of 13 amino acids. The CDR3 region has the DNA TGTGCCAGCAGTCTAGCAAAGGTCGGGGAGCTGTTTTTT. This translates into CASSLAKVGELFF.

The genes are TRBV5-5 and TRBJ2-1, with TRBD2 as a possible D gene (5 bases). The CDR3 is 15 amino acids. CDR1 is SGHKS and CDR2 is YYEKEE in the germline V gene (reference sequence). With 3 bases removed from V and 3 bases from J, the gap between germline ends came to 13 bases. The CDR3 protein is CASSWTDIGYNEQFF. Here the CDR3 DNA reads TGTGCCAGCAGCTGGACTGATATTGGCTACAATGAGCAGTTCTTC. Filled out from reference TRBV5-5 and TRBJ2-1, the complete variable domain reads DAGVTQSPTHLIKTRGQQVTLRCSPISGHKSVSWYQQVLGQGPQFIFQYYEKEERGRGNFPDRFSARQFPNYSSELNVNALLLGDSALYLCASSWTDIGYNEQFFGPGTRLTVL.

The chain is built from TRBV18 and TRBJ2-3; TRBD2 aligns across 8 bases. The trim removed 6 bases at V and 2 bases at J, leaving 10 bases unmatched. Germline V lookup: CDR1 KGHSH, CDR2 LQKENI. CDR3 length: 16 residues. The CDR3 nucleotides are TGTGCCAGCTCCACAATACGGGGGGGCCCCACAGATACGCAGTATTTT. Protein product: CASSTIRGGPTDTQYF. The variable domain in full, with the rest retrieved from reference TRBV18 and TRBJ2-3, is NAGVMQNPRHLVRRRGQEARLRCSPMKGHSHVYWYRQLPEEGLKFMVYLQKENIIDESGMPKERFSAEFPKEGPSILRIQQVVRGDSAAYFCASSTIRGGPTDTQYFGPGTRLTVL.

This clone has only a few counts. This chain connects TRBV6-2 or TRBV6-3 to TRBJ2-4; 7 bases align to TRBD2. The CDR3 extends over 15 amino acids. The V gene's germline CDR1 is MNHEY and CDR2 SVGEGT. V was pared by 5 bases and J by 0 bases, with 4 bases of the junction left unmatched. CDR3 sequence reads: CASSRLAVAKNIQYF. CDR3 coding DNA: TGTGCCAGCAGTCGACTAGCAGTAGCCAAAAACATTCAGTACTTC.

This chain connects TRBV6-5 to TRBJ1-1; weak D call: TRBD1 (6 bases). CDR3 length equals 15 residues. Germline V gene data show CDR1 as MNHEY and CDR2 as SVGAGI. Between the trimmed V and J ends, which lost 0 bases and 5 bases, there was a span of 13 bases. The CDR3 DNA is TGTGCCAGCAGTTACTCACGTAAAGGGGGGACTGAAGCTTTCTTT. This encodes CASSYSRKGGTEAFF.

J is TRBJ2-7 and V is TRBV18; D is perhaps TRBD1 or TRBD2 (6 bases each). The CDR3 consists of 14 residues. In germline, CDR1 is KGHSH, CDR2 LQKENI. With 4 bases removed from V and 2 bases from J, the gap between germline ends came to 12 bases. This CDR3 is CASSRGAQTYEQYF. The CDR3 coding sequence is TGTGCCAGCTCACGGGGGGCGCAGACCTACGAGCAGTACTTC.

The chain links TRBV28 to TRBJ1-6; D not resolved. The V and J ends lost 6 bases and 0 bases respectively, with 9 bases between them. In germline, CDR1 is MDHEN, CDR2 SYDVKM. The CDR3 contains 15 residues. CDR3 nucleotide sequence: TGTGCCAGCAGGTGGTTGAGCTCCTATAATTCACCCCTCCACTTT. It yields the protein CASRWLSSYNSPLHF.

The chain recombines TRBV7-9 with TRBJ2-3; perhaps TRBD2 as D (6 bases). V lost 0 bases, J lost 0 bases, and 7 bases lay in between. The CDR3 has 15 residues. In germline, CDR1 is SEHNR, CDR2 FQNEAQ (reference sequence). The CDR3 DNA follows: TGTGCCAGCAGCTTAGCCGGGACTAGCACAGATACGCAGTATTTT. Translating gives CASSLAGTSTDTQYF.

The chain is built from TRBV19 and TRBJ1-5; TRBD1 matches 9 bases. The CDR3 loop spans 14 amino acids. The germline V gene has CDR1 LNHDA and CDR2 SQIVND (reference sequence). The ends lost 5 bases at V and 6 bases at J; junction bases unmatched: 5. CDR3: CASSPGQGRQPQHF. CDR3 DNA sequence: TGTGCCAGTAGTCCGGGACAGGGTCGTCAGCCCCAGCATTTT.

This clone was counted a single time. The J gene is TRBJ1-2, the V gene TRBV20-1; D ambiguous. The CDR3 runs to 12 residues. Germline CDR1 reads DFQATT; CDR2 reads SNEGSKA (reference sequence). V dropped 3 bases and J dropped 0 bases, with 5 bases sitting between them. The DNA of the CDR3 is TGCAGTGCTAGTGTTCCTAACTATGGCTACACCTTC. This translates into CSASVPNYGYTF.

V and J are TRBV9 and TRBJ1-5; TRBD1 matches 7 bases. The CDR3 length is 15 residues. CDR1 SGDLS and CDR2 YYNGEE come from the germline V gene. V shed 4 bases and J 1 base; nucleotides not matched to a gene: 5. CDR3 in DNA: TGTGCCAGCAGCCAGGGGGGGATCAGCAATCAGCCCCAGCATTTT. Its protein product is CASSQGGISNQPQHF. The full variable domain, completed using reference TRBV9 and TRBJ1-5, is DSGVTQTPKHLITATGQRVTLRCSPRSGDLSVYWYQQSLDQGLQFLIQYYNGEERAKGNILERFSAQQFPDLHSELNLSSLELGDSALYFCASSQGGISNQPQHFGDGTRLSIL.

V usage is TRBV27 and J usage is TRBJ1-1; no clear D. Trimming stripped 0 bases from V and 1 base from J, with 9 bases between. The CDR3 is 15 residues long. CDR1 is MNHEY, CDR2 SMNVEV, per germline (reference sequence). In DNA form, the CDR3 reads TGTGCCAGCAGTTTATCCACCCTTCAGAACACTGAAGCTTTCTTT. It translates to CASSLSTLQNTEAFF.

V gene TRBV7-8 combines with J gene TRBJ2-1, with 12 bases fitting TRBD2. V lost 3 bases, J lost 9 bases, and 6 bases stayed unmatched. CDR1 is SGHVS and CDR2 is FQNEAQ in the germline V gene. The CDR3 has 15 amino acids. The CDR3 nucleotides are TGTGCCAGCAGCTTGGGGACTAGCGGGTACGGTGAGCAGTTCTTC. Amino acids: CASSLGTSGYGEQFF.

The V call is TRBV25-1, the J call TRBJ1-6; a possible D gene is TRBD1 (6 bases). V dropped 2 bases and J dropped 9 bases, with 11 bases sitting between them. The CDR3 spans 14 residues. Germline V gene data show CDR1 as MGHDK and CDR2 as SYGVNS. CDR3 in DNA: TGTGCCAGCAGTGAAGTCGGGGGCGCTTCACCCCTCCACTTT. Amino acids: CASSEVGGASPLHF.

This chain uses TRBV10-3 with TRBJ1-2; D unresolved. The CDR3 runs to 13 residues. Trimming removed 0 bases at V and 8 bases at J, with 10 bases between. In germline, CDR1 is ENHRY, CDR2 SYGVKD. CDR3 region: CAISESTREGYTF. In nucleotides, the CDR3 is TGTGCCATCAGTGAGTCGACCCGAGAAGGCTACACCTTC.